A single sample gave rise to the 9 T cell receptor beta chains below, sequenced in a study of OX40 agonist ivuxolimab in advanced cancers. Using immunoSEQ multiplex PCR, the repertoire was profiled, and TCRdb retains in-frame clones only, with some absent. The data show some 6,500 clones, 69% seen once. The sample consisted of CD4+ or CD8+ T cells sorted from blood, taken in a trial of the OX40 agonist ivuxolimab. These receptors were obtained from an adult with an advanced solid tumor such as melanoma, head and neck, liver or kidney cancer.

The V and J genes are TRBV28 and TRBJ2-1, with unresolved D. This CDR3 has 13 residues. With 7 bases removed from V and 0 bases from J, the gap between germline ends came to 7 bases. The germline V gene has CDR1 MDHEN and CDR2 SYDVKM. This CDR3 reads CASNARSYNEQFF. CDR3 bases: TGTGCCAGCAACGCGCGCTCCTACAATGAGCAGTTCTTC.

This chain links TRBV6-5 with TRBJ1-1; 7 bases agree with TRBD1. Germline loops: CDR1 MNHEY, CDR2 SVGAGI. The CDR3 consists of 14 residues. The trim removed 7 bases at V and 4 bases at J, leaving 9 bases unmatched. The CDR3 bases are TGTGCCAGCAACCCCTATGAGGGGGCCACTGAAGCTTTCTTT. The encoded protein is CASNPYEGATEAFF.

This clone was detected only once. J is TRBJ2-7 and V is TRBV11-1; D is possibly TRBD1 or TRBD2 (5 bases each). The germline V gene has CDR1 SGHAT and CDR2 FQDESV (reference sequence). Trimming cost V 4 bases and J 2 bases, with 9 bases left between them. CDR3 length: 13 amino acids. In nucleotides, the CDR3 is TGTGCCAGCAGCTGGGGACGGACCTACGAGCAGTACTTC. This gives the protein CASSWGRTYEQYF.

The rearrangement links TRBV9 to TRBJ2-4, with a possible D match to TRBD2 (6 bases). The CDR3 length is 17 residues. The germline V and J ends were trimmed by 3 bases and 0 bases, with 16 bases remaining between them. Germline V lookup: CDR1 SGDLS, CDR2 YYNGEE. CDR3 coding DNA: TGTGCCAGCAGCGAAGGGGCGGAGGGACTAGCCAAAAACATTCAGTACTTC. Translated: CASSEGAEGLAKNIQYF.

This sequence joins TRBV28 and TRBJ2-1, with 11 bases matching TRBD1. The CDR3 totals 15 residues. With 6 bases clipped from V and 6 bases from J, the junction kept 7 bases outside the gene matches. Germline values: CDR1 MDHEN, CDR2 SYDVKM. CDR3 sequence: CASRTGTGGLNEQFF. Here the CDR3 DNA reads TGTGCCAGCAGAACCGGGACAGGGGGTCTCAATGAGCAGTTCTTC.

This clone has only a few counts. The V and J genes are TRBV7-9 and TRBJ1-3; D ambiguous. This CDR3 spans 14 amino acids. From germline, CDR1 is SEHNR and CDR2 FQNEAQ (reference sequence). The V and J ends lost 5 bases and 0 bases respectively, with 8 bases between them. The CDR3, as DNA: TGTGCCAGCAGCAGGACTAACTCTGGAAACACCATATATTTT. The encoded protein is CASSRTNSGNTIYF.

This clone was observed a handful of times. V usage is TRBV4-1 and J usage is TRBJ2-6; TRBD1 might be the D (6 bases). The CDR3 spans 16 residues. V was cut by 2 bases and J by 0 bases, with 8 bases left in between. From germline, CDR1 is MGHRA and CDR2 YSYEKL. The CDR3 nucleotides are TGCGCCAGCAGCCAAAAGACAGGCTCTGGGGCCAACGTCCTGACTTTC. Protein sequence: CASSQKTGSGANVLTF.

In this sample, this clone turned up a few times. The rearrangement joins TRBV4-2 to TRBJ2-6; a possible D gene is TRBD2 (5 bases). Germline assignment: CDR1 LGHNA and CDR2 YNFKEQ. The length of the CDR3 is 17 residues. Trimming took off 0 bases at V and 1 base at J, with 10 bases between the two ends. DNA of the CDR3: TGTGCCAGCAGCCAAGATGAATCGGGATCTGGGGCCAACGTCCTGACTTTC. Its protein is CASSQDESGSGANVLTF.

CDR3 region: CASSSQGNTEAFF. CDR3 bases: TGTGCCAGCAGCTCACAGGGAAACACTGAAGCTTTCTTT. This chain joins TRBV7-9 and TRBJ1-1; a possible D gene is TRBD1 (6 bases). V lost 4 bases, J lost 2 bases, and 8 bases lay in between. Germline CDR1 reads SEHNR; CDR2 reads FQNEAQ (reference sequence). The CDR3 covers 13 residues.